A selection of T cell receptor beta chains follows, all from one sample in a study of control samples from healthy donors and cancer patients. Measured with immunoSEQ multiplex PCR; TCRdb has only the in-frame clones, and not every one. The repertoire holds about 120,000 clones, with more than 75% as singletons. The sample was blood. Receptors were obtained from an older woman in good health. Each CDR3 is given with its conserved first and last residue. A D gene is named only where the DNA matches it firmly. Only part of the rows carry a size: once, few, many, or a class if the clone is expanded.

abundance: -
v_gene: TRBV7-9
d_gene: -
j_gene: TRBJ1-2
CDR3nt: TGTGCCAGCAGCTTGGGACGGAACTATGGCTACACCTTC
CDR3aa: CASSLGRNYGYTF

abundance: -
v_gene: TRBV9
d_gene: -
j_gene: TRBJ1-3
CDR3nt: TGTGCCAGCAGCGACAACATATTGGGTAGTAGAGGAAACACCATATATTTT
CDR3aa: CASSDNILGSRGNTIYF

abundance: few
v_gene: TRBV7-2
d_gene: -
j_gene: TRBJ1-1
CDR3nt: TGTGCCAGCAGCTCAAGCGTGGGCACTGAAGCTTTCTTT
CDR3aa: CASSSSVGTEAFF

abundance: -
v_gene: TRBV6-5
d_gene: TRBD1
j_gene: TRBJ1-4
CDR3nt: TGTGCCAGCAGGGGTTCGGACAGGGGGCGAGAAAAACTGTTTTTT
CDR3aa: CASRGSDRGREKLFF

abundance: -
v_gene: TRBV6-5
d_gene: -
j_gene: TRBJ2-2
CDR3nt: TGTGCCAGCAGTTCCTTCACCGGGGAGCTGTTTTTT
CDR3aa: CASSSFTGELFF

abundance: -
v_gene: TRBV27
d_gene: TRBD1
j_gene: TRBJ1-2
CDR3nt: TGTGCCAGCAGTCGACAGGGCTACTATGGCTACACCTTC
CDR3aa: CASSRQGYYGYTF

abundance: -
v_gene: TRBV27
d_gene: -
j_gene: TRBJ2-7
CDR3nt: TGTGCCAGCAGTCCTGTACCTCTGCCAGGCTACGAGCAGTACTTC
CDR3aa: CASSPVPLPGYEQYF

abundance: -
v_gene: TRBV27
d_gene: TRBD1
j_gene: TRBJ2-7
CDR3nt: TGTGCCGGCAGGGCAGGGGGCTCCTACGAGCAGTACTTC
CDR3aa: CAGRAGGSYEQYF

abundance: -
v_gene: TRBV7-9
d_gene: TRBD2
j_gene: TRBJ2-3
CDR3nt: TGTGCCAGCAGCTTAATGTGGGTAGCGGGGGCCAGCACAGATACGCAGTATTTT
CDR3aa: CASSLMWVAGASTDTQYF

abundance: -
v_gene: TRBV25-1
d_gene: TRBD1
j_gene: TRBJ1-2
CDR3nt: TGTGCCAGCAGTGCCCCGGGACAGCCTTATGGCTACACCTTC
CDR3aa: CASSAPGQPYGYTF

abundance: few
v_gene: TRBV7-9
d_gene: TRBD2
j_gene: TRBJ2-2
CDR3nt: TGTGCCCCCCGGGGGGGGCCGAACACCGGGGAGCTGTTTTTT
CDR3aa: CAPRGGPNTGELFF

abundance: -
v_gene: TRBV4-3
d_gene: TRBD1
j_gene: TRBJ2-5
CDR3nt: TGCGCCAGCAGCCAAGATCTCGTGACAGGGGGAATAGAGACCCAGTACTTC
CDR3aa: CASSQDLVTGGIETQYF

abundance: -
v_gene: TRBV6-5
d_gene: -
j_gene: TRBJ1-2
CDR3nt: TGTGCCAGCAGTTACGGGCAGGGAAACTATGGCTACACCTTC
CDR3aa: CASSYGQGNYGYTF

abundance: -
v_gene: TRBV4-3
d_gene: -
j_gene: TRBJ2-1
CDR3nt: TGCGCCAGCAGCCAAGATCTGGGGGGCGAGCAGTTCTTC
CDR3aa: CASSQDLGGEQFF

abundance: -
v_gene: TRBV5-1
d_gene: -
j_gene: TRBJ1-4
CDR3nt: TGCGCCAGCAGCTCCCGGGACGGACAAAATGAAAAACTGTTTTTT
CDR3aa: CASSSRDGQNEKLFF

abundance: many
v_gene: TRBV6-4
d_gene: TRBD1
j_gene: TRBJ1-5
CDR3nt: TGTGCCAGCAGTAAGACAGGGGATTTCAATCAGCCCCAGCATTTT
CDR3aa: CASSKTGDFNQPQHF

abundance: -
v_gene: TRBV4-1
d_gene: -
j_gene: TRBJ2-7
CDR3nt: TGCGCCAGCAGCTTGGGGACTTCGTACGAGCAGTACTTC
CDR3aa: CASSLGTSYEQYF

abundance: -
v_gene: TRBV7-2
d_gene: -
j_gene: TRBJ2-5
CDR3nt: TGTGCCAGCAGCCCAGCGGAGACCCAGTACTTC
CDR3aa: CASSPAETQYF

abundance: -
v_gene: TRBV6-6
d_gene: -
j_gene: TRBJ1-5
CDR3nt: TGTGCCAGCAGTTACTTGGGAGGCAATCAGCCCCAGCATTTT
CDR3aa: CASSYLGGNQPQHF

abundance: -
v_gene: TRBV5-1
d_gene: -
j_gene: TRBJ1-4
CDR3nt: TGCGCCAGCAGCTTGACAGGAGGACAAAAACTGTTTTTT
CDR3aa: CASSLTGGQKLFF

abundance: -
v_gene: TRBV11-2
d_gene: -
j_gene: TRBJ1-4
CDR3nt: TGTGCCAGCAGCTCAGGACTGGACGAAAAACTGTTTTTT
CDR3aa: CASSSGLDEKLFF

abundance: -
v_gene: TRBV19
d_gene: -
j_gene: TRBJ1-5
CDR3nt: TGTGCCACCAGTGGGGGCGGAGGAAATCAGCCCCAGCATTTT
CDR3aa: CATSGGGGNQPQHF

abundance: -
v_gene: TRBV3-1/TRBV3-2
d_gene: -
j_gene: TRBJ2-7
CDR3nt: TGTGCCAGCAGCCAAGGGGGAGGTTACGAGCAGTACTTC
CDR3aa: CASSQGGGYEQYF

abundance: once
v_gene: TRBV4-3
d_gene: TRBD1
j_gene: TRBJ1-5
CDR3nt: TGCGCCAGCAGCCAAGGGGGGGCGGACAGGAGACAGCCCCAGCATTTT
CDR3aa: CASSQGGADRRQPQHF

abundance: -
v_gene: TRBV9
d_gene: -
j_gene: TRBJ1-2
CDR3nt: TGTGCCAGCAGCGTACCAGGGGCCCGTGGAGATGGCTACACCTTC
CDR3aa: CASSVPGARGDGYTF

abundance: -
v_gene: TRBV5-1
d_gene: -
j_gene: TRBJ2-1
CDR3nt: TGCGCCAGCAGTTCCACCCAGATTTACAATGAGCAGTTCTTC
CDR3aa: CASSSTQIYNEQFF

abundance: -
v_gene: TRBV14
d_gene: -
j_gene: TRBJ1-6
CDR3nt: TGTGCCAGCAGCCCTGCGTTGCCTTATAATTCACCCCTCCACTTT
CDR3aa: CASSPALPYNSPLHF

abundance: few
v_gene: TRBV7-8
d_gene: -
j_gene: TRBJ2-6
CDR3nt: TGTGCCAGCAGCTCGGACGGCTACTCTGGGGCCAACGTCCTGACTTTC
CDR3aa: CASSSDGYSGANVLTF

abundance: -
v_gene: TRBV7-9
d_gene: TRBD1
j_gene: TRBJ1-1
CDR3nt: TGTGCCAGCAGCCGTACGACAGGGGGAGGGGACACTGAAGCTTTCTTT
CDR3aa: CASSRTTGGGDTEAFF

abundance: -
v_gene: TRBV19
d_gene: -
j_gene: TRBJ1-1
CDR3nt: TGTGCCAGTAGTATAGTGATGGAGGGAAGCGCTGAAGCTTTCTTT
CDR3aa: CASSIVMEGSAEAFF

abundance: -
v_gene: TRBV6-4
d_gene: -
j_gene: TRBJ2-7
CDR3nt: TGTGCCAGGAATTCGGGGGAGCAGTACTTC
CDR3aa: CARNSGEQYF

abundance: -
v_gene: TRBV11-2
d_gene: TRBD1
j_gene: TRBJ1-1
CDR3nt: TGTGCCAGCAGTCTCACAGGGGACACTGAAGCTTTCTTT
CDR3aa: CASSLTGDTEAFF

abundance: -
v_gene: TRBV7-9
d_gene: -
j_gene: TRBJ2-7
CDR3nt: TGTGCCAGCAGCCCCCCCCGGGGGAACCACGAGCAGTACTTC
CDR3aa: CASSPPRGNHEQYF

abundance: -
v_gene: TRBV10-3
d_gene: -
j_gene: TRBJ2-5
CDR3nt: TGTGCCATCAGTGAAGGTTTGGGGGGGCTAGAGACCCAGTACTTC
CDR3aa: CAISEGLGGLETQYF

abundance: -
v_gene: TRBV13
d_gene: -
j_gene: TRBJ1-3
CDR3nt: TGTGCCAGCAGCGCTGGGTGGGGTTATAACTCTGGAAACACCATATATTTT
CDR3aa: CASSAGWGYNSGNTIYF

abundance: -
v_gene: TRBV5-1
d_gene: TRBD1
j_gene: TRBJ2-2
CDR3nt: TGCGCCAGCAGCCTGGGACAGGGGGCCGGGGAGCTGTTTTTT
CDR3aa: CASSLGQGAGELFF

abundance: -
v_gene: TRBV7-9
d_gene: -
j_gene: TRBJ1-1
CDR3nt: TGTGCCAGCAGCTCTCGGACAAACACTGAAGCTTTCTTT
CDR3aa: CASSSRTNTEAFF

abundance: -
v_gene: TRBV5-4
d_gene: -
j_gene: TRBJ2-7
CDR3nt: TGTGCCAGCAGCACGATCGGGGGCTACGAGCAGTACTTC
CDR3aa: CASSTIGGYEQYF

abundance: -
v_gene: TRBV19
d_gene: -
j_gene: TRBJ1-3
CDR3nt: TGTGCCAGTAGTATCTATACCGGGACTCAGCCTGGAAACACCATATATTTT
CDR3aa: CASSIYTGTQPGNTIYF

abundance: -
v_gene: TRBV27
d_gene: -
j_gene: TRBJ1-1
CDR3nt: TGTGCCAGCAGTTTGCAGGGAATCACTGAAGCTTTCTTT
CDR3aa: CASSLQGITEAFF

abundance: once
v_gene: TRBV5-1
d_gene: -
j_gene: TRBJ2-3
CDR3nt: TGCGCCAGCAGCCCGGGCGGGACGGGAGATACGCAGTATTTT
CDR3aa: CASSPGGTGDTQYF

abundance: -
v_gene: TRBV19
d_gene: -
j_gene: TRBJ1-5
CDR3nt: TGTGCCAGTAGTACAACTCATACATCGTATAGCAATCAGCCCCAGCATTTT
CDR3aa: CASSTTHTSYSNQPQHF

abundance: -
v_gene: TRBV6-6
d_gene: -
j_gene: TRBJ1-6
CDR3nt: TGTGCCAGCAGTCCGTTTCGGTCCTATAATTCACCCCTCCACTTT
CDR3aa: CASSPFRSYNSPLHF

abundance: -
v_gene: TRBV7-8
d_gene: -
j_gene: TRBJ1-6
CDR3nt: TGTGCCAGCAGCTTAATGGGCCCGGGGTTGGGCTCCTATAATTCACCCCTCCACTTT
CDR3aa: CASSLMGPGLGSYNSPLHF

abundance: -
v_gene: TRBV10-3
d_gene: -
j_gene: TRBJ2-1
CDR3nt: TGTGCCATCAGTGGTGTTAGCTCCAATGAGCAGTTCTTC
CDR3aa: CAISGVSSNEQFF

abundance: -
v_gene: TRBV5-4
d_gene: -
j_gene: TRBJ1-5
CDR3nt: TGTGCCAGCAGCTTGGGGGGGCAGAGCAATCAGCCCCAGCATTTT
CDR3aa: CASSLGGQSNQPQHF

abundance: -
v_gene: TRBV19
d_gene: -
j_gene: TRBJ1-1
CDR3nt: TGTGCCAGTAGTCCCTGGGGGGGCCCGAACACTGAAGCTTTCTTT
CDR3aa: CASSPWGGPNTEAFF

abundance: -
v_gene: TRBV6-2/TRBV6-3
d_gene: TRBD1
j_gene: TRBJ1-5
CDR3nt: TGTGCCAGCAGTTTAACCGGGACACAGGGGCAGCCCCAGCATTTT
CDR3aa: CASSLTGTQGQPQHF

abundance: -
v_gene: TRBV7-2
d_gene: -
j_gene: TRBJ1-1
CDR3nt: TGTGCCAGCAGCTTAAATTCGGCGTCGGGGAGAGCTTTCTTT
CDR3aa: CASSLNSASGRAFF

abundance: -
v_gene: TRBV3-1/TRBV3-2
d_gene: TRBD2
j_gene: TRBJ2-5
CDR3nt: TGTGCCAGCAGCCAAGATTTAGCGGGGCTTGAGACCCAGTACTTC
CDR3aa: CASSQDLAGLETQYF

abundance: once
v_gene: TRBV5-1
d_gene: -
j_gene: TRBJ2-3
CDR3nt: TGCGCCAGCAGCTTATCGGATATTAGCACAGATACGCAGTATTTT
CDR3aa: CASSLSDISTDTQYF

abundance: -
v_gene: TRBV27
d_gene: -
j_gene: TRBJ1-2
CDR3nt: TGTGCCAGCAGTTTATATGGGGAAACTGGCTACACCTTC
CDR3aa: CASSLYGETGYTF

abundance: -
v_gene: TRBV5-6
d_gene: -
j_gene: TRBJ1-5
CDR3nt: TGTGCCAGCAGCTTGCGAGGACCAGGGAATCAGCCCCAGCATTTT
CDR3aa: CASSLRGPGNQPQHF